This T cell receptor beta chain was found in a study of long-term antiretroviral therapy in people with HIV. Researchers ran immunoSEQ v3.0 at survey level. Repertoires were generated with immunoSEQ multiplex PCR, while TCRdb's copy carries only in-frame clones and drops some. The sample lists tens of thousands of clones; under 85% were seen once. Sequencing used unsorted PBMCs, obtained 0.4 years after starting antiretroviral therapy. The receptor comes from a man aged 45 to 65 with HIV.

Here the CDR3 reads CASSWGQYPEAFF. CDR3 sequence (DNA): TGCGCCAGCAGCTGGGGACAGTACCCTGAAGCTTTCTTT. This rearrangement joins TRBV5-1 to TRBJ1-1, with 7 bases aligning to TRBD1. This CDR3 has 13 amino acids. In germline, CDR1 is SGHRS, CDR2 YFSETQ. The trim removed 3 bases at V and 6 bases at J, leaving 5 bases unmatched. Variable domain in full (rest from reference TRBV5-1 and TRBJ1-1): KAGVTQTPRYLIKTRGQQVTLSCSPISGHRSVSWYQQTPGQGLQFLFEYFSETQRNKGNFPGRFSGRQFSNSRSEMNVSTLELGDSALYLCASSWGQYPEAFFGQGTRLTVV.